One and the same sample provided the 24 T cell receptor beta chains below, sequenced in a study of regulatory T cells in long-lasting Graves disease. HTBI primers from iRepertoire and Arm-PCR of CDR3 regions yielded the TCR beta libraries. TCRdb re-called the multiplex PCR reads with MiXCR, one entry per CDR3 protein. Among hundreds of thousands of distinct CDR3 sequences, roughly 15% were seen once, and the ten largest hold around 19%. Time point of the sample: newly diagnosed GD, antithyroid drugs for less than 3 months. Following extraction of RNA from PBMCs, that RNA was used to make the TCR library. This same sample was also part of a study on T cells in Graves' hyperthyroidism and ophthalmopathy.

The material was peripheral blood mononuclear cells (PBMCs), obtained at new diagnosis, from a patient treated with antithyroid drugs. Every receptor here comes from a woman under 40 with Graves disease.

There are many counts of this clonotype. V and J are TRBV2 and TRBJ2-3; 14 bases are shared with TRBD2. J gave up 3 bases and V 6 bases, and 5 bases lay outside the gene matches. The CDR3 consists of 16 residues. Germline CDR1 is SNHLY and CDR2 is FYNNEI. The CDR3 nucleotides read TGTGCCAGCAGGCGACTAGCGGGAGGGCAGACAGATACGCAGTATTTT. It is translated as CASRRLAGGQTDTQYF.

The chain employs TRBV19 and TRBJ2-5; the D is unclear. The V and J ends lost 3 bases and 4 bases respectively, with 12 bases between them. This CDR3 spans 14 amino acids. Germline V gene lookup returns CDR1 LNHDA and CDR2 SQIVND (reference sequence). The CDR3, as DNA: TGTGCCAGTAGTATTCTCTACGGTAGAGAGACCCAGTACTTC. Amino acids: CASSILYGRETQYF.

Ten or more counts support this clonotype. This rearrangement joins TRBV28 to TRBJ1-5; D remains ambiguous. V was shortened by 10 bases and J by 1 base, with 11 bases between the two germline ends. The CDR3 runs 13 residues. In germline, CDR1 is MDHEN, CDR2 SYDVKM. The CDR3: CAIGTQSNQPQHF. DNA of the CDR3: TGTGCCATAGGAACGCAGAGCAATCAGCCCCAGCATTTT.

This clonotype was counted ten times or more. The chain couples TRBV6-2 or TRBV6-3 to TRBJ1-5; tentative D call: TRBD1 (6 bases). V lost 1 base and J 5 bases, leaving 9 bases between the germline ends. Germline V CDR1 and CDR2: MNHEY, SVGEGT. CDR3 length equals 14 residues. The CDR3: CASSYLQGHQPQHF. The CDR3 DNA reads as TGTGCCAGCAGTTACTTACAGGGCCATCAGCCCCAGCATTTT.

This clonotype showed up just a few times. The CDR3 DNA sequence: TGTGCCAGCAAAGGGGGAAGAGAAACCGGGGAGCTGTTTTTT. It is translated as CASKGGRETGELFF. V is TRBV6-2 or TRBV6-3 and J is TRBJ2-2, with D possibly being TRBD1 (6 bases). Germline assignment: CDR1 MNHEY and CDR2 SVGEGT. The CDR3 is made up of 14 amino acids. The ends were cut back, 7 bases at V and 5 bases at J, with 14 bases in the middle.

V is TRBV12-3 or TRBV12-4 and J is TRBJ1-4, with 8 bases that match TRBD1. There are 16 residues in the CDR3. With 6 bases clipped from V and 1 base from J, the junction kept 7 bases outside the gene matches. The chain's CDR3 is CASSPRGPITNEKLFF. DNA of the CDR3: TGTGCCAGCAGCCCCAGGGGGCCCATAACTAATGAAAAACTGTTTTTT.

This clonotype was picked up many times. This rearrangement joins TRBV19 to TRBJ2-3, with 7 bases matching TRBD2. The junction had 7 bases not matched to a gene; V was cut back by 8 bases and J by 2 bases. The CDR3 has 14 residues. From germline, CDR1 is LNHDA and CDR2 SQIVND (reference sequence). This CDR3 reads CASRASGSTDTQYF. CDR3 DNA: TGTGCCAGTCGGGCTAGCGGTTCCACAGATACGCAGTATTTT.

This clonotype has more than one count but fewer than ten. This sequence may be a read error, since a much larger clone differs from it by one base. The CDR3 region has the DNA TGTGCCAGCAGTTGTATCTACGAGCAGTACTTC. Residues: CASSCIYEQYF. The chain employs TRBV28 and TRBJ2-7, with D unclear. CDR3 length: 11 amino acids. V was clipped by 4 bases and J by 3 bases, with 4 bases between them. Germline CDR1 and CDR2: MDHEN and SYDVKM.

The J gene is TRBJ2-7, the V gene TRBV4-1, with D unresolved. Germline CDR1 and CDR2: MGHRA and YSYEKL. This CDR3 has 12 residues. V gave up 0 bases and J gave up 12 bases, with 12 bases separating them. Here the CDR3 reads CASSQDMKSPYF. The CDR3 region has the DNA TGCGCCAGCAGCCAAGACATGAAATCGCCGTACTTC.

The table lists this clonotype with many counts. This chain uses TRBV3-1 with TRBJ2-5; 9 bases map to TRBD2. Germline CDR1 LGHDT, CDR2 YNNKEL (reference sequence). The CDR3 loop spans 15 amino acids. The ends lost 4 bases at V and 1 base at J; junction bases unmatched: 4. CDR3 protein: CASSPGTSRQETQYF. Written as DNA, the CDR3 is TGTGCCAGCAGCCCTGGGACTAGCCGCCAAGAGACCCAGTACTTC.

This clonotype came up a few times. The J gene is TRBJ1-5, the V gene TRBV27; no firm D call. Trimming removed 4 bases at V and 3 bases at J, with 10 bases between. The CDR3 is made up of 14 amino acids. The germline V gene encodes CDR1 MNHEY and CDR2 SMNVEV (reference sequence). CDR3 amino acids: CASSWIGLNQPQHF. For the CDR3, the DNA is TGTGCCAGCAGTTGGATAGGTCTCAATCAGCCCCAGCATTTT.

This clonotype was observed a few times. V is TRBV6-1 and J is TRBJ1-5; D gene ambiguous. Germline V gene lookup returns CDR1 MNHNS and CDR2 SASEGT. This CDR3 contains 15 residues. Trimming shortened V by 0 bases and J by 3 bases, and 9 bases separated the two germline ends. This chain's CDR3 is CASSEAVNDNQPQHF. The CDR3 bases are TGTGCCAGCAGTGAAGCGGTCAACGACAATCAGCCCCAGCATTTT.

The chain employs TRBV10-3 and TRBJ2-5; the D gene is possibly TRBD1 (5 bases). The CDR3 covers 14 residues. V gave up 6 bases and J gave up 5 bases, with 16 bases separating them. Germline-derived CDR1 and CDR2 are ENHRY and SYGVKD. The CDR3 DNA reads TGTGCCATCAGCCCCCGGCAGGGCCAGGAGACCCAGTACTTC. Translating gives CAISPRQGQETQYF.

This clonotype was seen repeatedly, ten times or more. J is TRBJ2-3 and V is TRBV9; 8 nucleotides agree with TRBD2. The trim removed 0 bases at V and 0 bases at J, leaving 0 bases unmatched. This CDR3 contains 15 residues. The germline gives CDR1 SGDLS, CDR2 YYNGEE. The CDR3 region has the DNA TGTGCCAGCAGCGTAGTAGCGGGGAGCACAGATACGCAGTATTTT. Translated: CASSVVAGSTDTQYF.

The table lists this clonotype with many counts. This chain uses TRBV29-1 with TRBJ2-7, with 11 bases aligning to TRBD1. With 2 bases clipped from V and 13 bases from J, the junction kept 13 bases outside the gene matches. Germline lookup yields CDR1 SQVTM and CDR2 ANQGSEA. The CDR3 is made up of 14 amino acids. CDR3 coding DNA: TGCAGCGTTGAAAAGAGGGGACAGGGGGTGGTTCGCTACTTC. It specifies CSVEKRGQGVVRYF.

V and J are TRBV18 and TRBJ2-2; D remains unclear. Germline V gives CDR1 KGHSH, CDR2 LQKENI. The V gene lost 3 bases and the J gene lost 7 bases, with 12 bases spanning the gap. The CDR3 sequence is 14 residues long. The CDR3 loop is CASSPSPGVGELFF. CDR3 DNA: TGTGCCAGCTCACCGAGCCCTGGAGTCGGGGAGCTGTTTTTT.

Of note for this clonotype: Being one base from a much bigger clone, this may be a read error. The chain links TRBV20-1 to TRBJ1-1, with TRBD1 identical over 7 bases. The germline V gene has CDR1 DFQATT and CDR2 SNEGSKA (reference sequence). This CDR3 comprises 14 residues. This CDR3 reads CSASEGQLKTEAFF. As DNA, the CDR3 is TGCAGTGCTAGCGAGGGACAGTTGAAAACTGAAGCTTTCTTT.

The chain has TRBV5-1 and TRBJ2-2; 9 bases are shared with TRBD1. CDR1 is SGHRS and CDR2 is YFSETQ in the germline V gene. The CDR3 covers 15 residues. J gave up 3 bases and V 4 bases, and 4 bases lay outside the gene matches. CDR3 sequence: CASSQDRGYTGELFF. In nucleotides, the CDR3 is TGCGCCAGCAGCCAGGACAGGGGATACACCGGGGAGCTGTTTTTT. The whole variable domain, remainder taken from reference TRBV5-1 and TRBJ2-2, is KAGVTQTPRYLIKTRGQQVTLSCSPISGHRSVSWYQQTPGQGLQFLFEYFSETQRNKGNFPGRFSGRQFSNSRSEMNVSTLELGDSALYLCASSQDRGYTGELFFGEGSRLTVL.

This clonotype was seen ten or more times. V usage is TRBV5-1 and J usage is TRBJ1-1; D call uncertain. Trimming cost V 0 bases and J 7 bases, with 10 bases left between them. The V gene's germline CDR1 is SGHRS and CDR2 YFSETQ. The CDR3 length is 13 residues. The CDR3: CASSLDTDGEAFF. CDR3 nucleotides: TGCGCCAGCAGCTTGGATACAGATGGTGAAGCTTTCTTT.

The rearrangement uses TRBV7-9 and TRBJ2-6, with TRBD1 as a possible D gene (6 bases). Per the germline V gene, CDR1 is SEHNR and CDR2 is FQNEAQ (reference sequence). This CDR3 region has 15 residues. V was trimmed by 8 bases and J by 1 base, leaving 12 bases between them. CDR3 amino acids: CASSVRGSGANVLTF. CDR3 coding DNA: TGTGCCAGCTCGGTAAGGGGGTCTGGGGCCAACGTCCTGACTTTC.

This clonotype was detected a few times. The CDR3 coding sequence is TGCGCCAGCAGCCAAGGGCGGGGGACGCGGGCTTACAATGAGCAGTTCTTC. Protein: CASSQGRGTRAYNEQFF. The chain recombines TRBV4-1 with TRBJ2-1, with TRBD2 matching 7 bases. Trimming removed 1 base from V and 4 bases from J; junction bases left unmatched: 10. The CDR3 is made up of 17 amino acids. CDR1 and CDR2 (germline): MGHRA, YSYEKL.

With regard to this clonotype: The junction departs from germline at one end; a sequencing error may be responsible. V is TRBV7-9 and J is TRBJ1-2, with D possibly being TRBD1 (6 bases). Germline V CDR1 and CDR2: SEHNR, FQNEAQ (reference sequence). The CDR3 length is 14 residues. This CDR3 reads CASSFDLQAGDPIF. The CDR3 nucleotides are TGTGCCAGCAGCTTTGATCTCCAAGCAGGGGACCCAATCTTC.

In its sample, this clonotype was seen many times. The rearrangement joins TRBV2 to TRBJ1-3; no clear D. The ends were cut back, 1 base at V and 0 bases at J, with 7 bases in the middle. The V gene's germline CDR1 is SNHLY and CDR2 FYNNEI. There are 15 residues in the CDR3. Here the CDR3 DNA reads TGTGCCAGCAGTGAAGAAGGTAACTCTGGAAACACCATATATTTT. This translates into CASSEEGNSGNTIYF.

Comment on this clonotype: A junction boundary mismatches the germline segment, possibly from a read error. The chain has TRBV7-9 and TRBJ2-1; 9 bases align to TRBD2. There are 15 residues in the CDR3. CDR1 and CDR2 (germline): SEHNR, FQNEAQ (reference sequence). CDR3: CASSKLAGVDNEQFF. The CDR3 coding sequence is TGCGCCAGCAGCAAGTTAGCGGGAGTGGACAATGAGCAGTTCTTC.